Listed here are 9 T cell receptor beta chains from one sample, sequenced in a study of technical replicates of blood from a few donors. The protocol was immunoSEQ multiplex PCR, while the TCRdb copy is restricted to in-frame clones and leaves out a portion. The sample holds about 84,000 clones, more than 95% seen once. Sequences were obtained from T cells isolated from PBMCs. These receptor sequences come from a human donor in good health.

The chain has TRBV20-1 and TRBJ1-1, with D uncertain. Trimming removed 3 bases at V and 4 bases at J, with 6 bases between. CDR3 size: 11 residues. The germline V gene encodes CDR1 DFQATT and CDR2 SNEGSKA (reference sequence). In nucleotides, the CDR3 is TGCAGTGCTAGCTGGAGCACTGAAGCTTTCTTT. As protein: CSASWSTEAFF.

The chain carries TRBV9 and TRBJ2-2, with D perhaps TRBD1 (5 bases). Deletions cut 3 bases from V and 1 base from J, with 10 bases between. Per germline, CDR1 SGDLS and CDR2 YYNGEE. The CDR3 is 15 amino acids. The CDR3 nucleotides read TGTGCCAGCAGCGGAATGACAGAGAACACCGGGGAGCTGTTTTTT. Protein product: CASSGMTENTGELFF.

The chain employs TRBV5-1 and TRBJ2-7, with a tentative D call TRBD1 (5 bases). The V gene's germline CDR1 is SGHRS and CDR2 YFSETQ. The CDR3 contains 15 residues. V dropped 2 bases and J dropped 2 bases, with 14 bases sitting between them. CDR3 residues: CASSLRQSGAYEQYF. The CDR3 DNA is TGCGCCAGCAGCTTACGACAGTCTGGGGCCTACGAGCAGTACTTC.

In DNA, the CDR3 is TGTGCCAGCTGGACCCCCGGAGGATGGAATCAGCCCCAGCATTTT. Protein: CASWTPGGWNQPQHF. The rearrangement joins TRBV6-6 to TRBJ1-5; D is ambiguous. V was shortened by 8 bases and J by 4 bases, with 18 bases between the two germline ends. This CDR3 is built from 15 residues. Germline V CDR1 and CDR2: MNHNY, SVGAGI (reference sequence).

The V gene is TRBV5-1, the J gene TRBJ2-1; D gene unclear. Trimming removed 0 bases from V and 3 bases from J, with 13 bases in between. The CDR3 spans 16 residues. Germline V CDR1 and CDR2: SGHRS, YFSETQ. The CDR3 is CASSLDPSANYNEQFF. The CDR3 coding sequence is TGCGCCAGCAGCTTGGACCCGAGCGCCAACTACAATGAGCAGTTCTTC.

The genes are TRBV5-1 and TRBJ2-1, with 7 bases aligning to TRBD1. Germline V gene data show CDR1 as SGHRS and CDR2 as YFSETQ. J gave up 7 bases and V 2 bases, and 3 bases lay outside the gene matches. The CDR3 loop spans 13 amino acids. The CDR3 DNA reads as TGCGCCAGCAGCTTCGACAGGGTTAATGAGCAGTTCTTC. Its protein product is CASSFDRVNEQFF.

The chain links TRBV7-9 to TRBJ2-7, with 9 positions matching TRBD1. V dropped 6 bases and J dropped 4; count of bases not matched to a gene: 10. Germline assignment: CDR1 SEHNR and CDR2 FQNEAQ (reference sequence). The CDR3 spans 15 residues. CDR3 in DNA: TGTGCCAGCAGACATGGACAGGGGACTGTTTACGAGCAGTACTTC. Translation: CASRHGQGTVYEQYF.

The chain employs TRBV30 and TRBJ2-3; 7 bases fit TRBD1. With V trimmed by 1 base and J by 6 bases, 7 bases remained unmatched. The CDR3 extends over 14 amino acids. The germline V gene has CDR1 GTSNPN and CDR2 SVGIG (reference sequence). The CDR3 region is CAWSEGQLRDTQYF. DNA of the CDR3: TGTGCCTGGAGTGAGGGACAGTTAAGGGATACGCAGTATTTT.

The chain employs TRBV21-1 and TRBJ1-2. TRBV21-1 is shown as a pseudogene. The CDR3 contains 14 residues. The CDR3 DNA follows: TGTGCCAGCAGCAAGGGGGGGTCTGCTGGGGGCTACACCTTC. This translates into CASSKGGSAGGYTF.